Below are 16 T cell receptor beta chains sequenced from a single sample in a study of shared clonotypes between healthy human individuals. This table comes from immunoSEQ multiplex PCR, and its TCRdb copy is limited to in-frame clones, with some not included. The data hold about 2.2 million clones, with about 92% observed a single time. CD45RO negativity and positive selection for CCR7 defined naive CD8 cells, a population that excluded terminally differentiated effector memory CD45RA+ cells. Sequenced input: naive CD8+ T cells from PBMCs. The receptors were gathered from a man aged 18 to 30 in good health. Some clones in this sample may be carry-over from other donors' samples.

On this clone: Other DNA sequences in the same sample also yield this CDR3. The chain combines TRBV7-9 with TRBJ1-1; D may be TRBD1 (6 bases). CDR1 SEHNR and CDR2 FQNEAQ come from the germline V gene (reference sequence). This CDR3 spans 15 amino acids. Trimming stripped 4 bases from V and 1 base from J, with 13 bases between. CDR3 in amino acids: CASSSLTGQNTEAFF. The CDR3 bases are TGTGCCAGCAGCTCTTTGACAGGCCAGAACACTGAAGCTTTCTTT.

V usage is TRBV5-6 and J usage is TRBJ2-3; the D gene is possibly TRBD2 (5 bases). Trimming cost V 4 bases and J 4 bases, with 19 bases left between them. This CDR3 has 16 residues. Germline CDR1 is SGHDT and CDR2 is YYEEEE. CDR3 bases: TGTGCCAGCAGCCCGGTACGGGGTGGTGAATCAGATACGCAGTATTTT. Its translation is CASSPVRGGESDTQYF. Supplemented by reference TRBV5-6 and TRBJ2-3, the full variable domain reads DAGVTQSPTHLIKTRGQQVTLRCSPKSGHDTVSWYQQALGQGPQFIFQYYEEEERQRGNFPDRFSGHQFPNYSSELNVNALLLGDSALYLCASSPVRGGESDTQYFGPGTRLTVL.

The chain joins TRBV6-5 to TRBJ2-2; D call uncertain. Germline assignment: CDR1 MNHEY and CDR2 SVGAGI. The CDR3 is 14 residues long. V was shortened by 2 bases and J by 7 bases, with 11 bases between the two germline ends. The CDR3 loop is CASSYAAVIGELFF. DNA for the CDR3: TGTGCCAGCAGTTACGCGGCGGTAATCGGGGAGCTGTTTTTT.

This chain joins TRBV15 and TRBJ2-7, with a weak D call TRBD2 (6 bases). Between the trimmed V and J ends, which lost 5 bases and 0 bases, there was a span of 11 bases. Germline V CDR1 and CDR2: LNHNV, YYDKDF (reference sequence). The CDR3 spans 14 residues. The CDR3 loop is CATSRVRDSYEQYF. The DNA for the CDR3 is TGTGCCACCAGCCGCGTGCGGGACTCCTACGAGCAGTACTTC.

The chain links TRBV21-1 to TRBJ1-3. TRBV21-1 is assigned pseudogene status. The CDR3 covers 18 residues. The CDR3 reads CASSKGYGAGGSGNTIYF. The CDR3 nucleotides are TGTGCCAGCAGCAAAGGGTACGGCGCGGGCGGCTCTGGAAACACCATATATTTT.

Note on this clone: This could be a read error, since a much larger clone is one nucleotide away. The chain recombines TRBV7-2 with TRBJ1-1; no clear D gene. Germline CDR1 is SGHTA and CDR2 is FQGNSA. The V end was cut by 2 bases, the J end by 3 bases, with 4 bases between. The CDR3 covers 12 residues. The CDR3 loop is CASSLWDTEAFF. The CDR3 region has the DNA TGTGCCAGCAGCTTATGGGACACTGAAGCTTTCTTT.

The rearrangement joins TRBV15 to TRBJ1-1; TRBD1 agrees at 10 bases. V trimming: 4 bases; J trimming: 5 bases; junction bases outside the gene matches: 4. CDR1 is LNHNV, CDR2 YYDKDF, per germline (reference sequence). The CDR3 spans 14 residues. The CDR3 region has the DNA TGTGCCACCAGCACGGACAGGGGGAGAACTGAAGCTTTCTTT. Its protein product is CATSTDRGRTEAFF.

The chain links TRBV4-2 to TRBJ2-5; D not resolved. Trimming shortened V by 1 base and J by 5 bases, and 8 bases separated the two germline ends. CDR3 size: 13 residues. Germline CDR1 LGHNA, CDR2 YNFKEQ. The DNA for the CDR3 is TGTGCCAGCAGCCAAGCTCCGACGGAGACCCAGTACTTC. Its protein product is CASSQAPTETQYF.

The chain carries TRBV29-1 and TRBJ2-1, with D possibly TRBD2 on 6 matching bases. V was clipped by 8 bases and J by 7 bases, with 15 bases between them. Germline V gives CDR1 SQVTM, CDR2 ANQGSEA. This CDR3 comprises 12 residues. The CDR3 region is CSPRLVRNEQFF. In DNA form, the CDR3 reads TGCAGCCCGAGACTAGTCCGGAATGAGCAGTTCTTC.

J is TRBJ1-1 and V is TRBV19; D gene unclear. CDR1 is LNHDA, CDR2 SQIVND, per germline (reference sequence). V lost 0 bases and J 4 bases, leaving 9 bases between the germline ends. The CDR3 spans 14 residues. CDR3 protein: CASSIDLAGTEAFF. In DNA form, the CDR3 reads TGTGCCAGTAGTATAGATCTGGCTGGCACTGAAGCTTTCTTT.

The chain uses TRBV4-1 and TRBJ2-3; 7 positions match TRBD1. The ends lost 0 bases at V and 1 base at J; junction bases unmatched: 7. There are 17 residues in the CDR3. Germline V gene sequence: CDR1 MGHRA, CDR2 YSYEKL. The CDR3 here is CASSQDHRGLGTDTQYF. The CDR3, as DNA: TGCGCCAGCAGCCAAGACCACAGGGGTTTGGGCACAGATACGCAGTATTTT.

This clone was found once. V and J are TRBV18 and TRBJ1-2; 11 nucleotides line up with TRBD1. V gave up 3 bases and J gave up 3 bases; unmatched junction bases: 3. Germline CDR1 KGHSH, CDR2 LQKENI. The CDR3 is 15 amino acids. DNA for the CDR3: TGTGCCAGCTCACCCTGGACAGGGGGCTACTATGGCTACACCTTC. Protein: CASSPWTGGYYGYTF.

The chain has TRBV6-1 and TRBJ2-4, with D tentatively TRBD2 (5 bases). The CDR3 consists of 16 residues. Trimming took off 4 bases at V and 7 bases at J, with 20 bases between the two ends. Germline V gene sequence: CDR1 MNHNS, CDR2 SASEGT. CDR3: CASSGRLGPPGNIQYF. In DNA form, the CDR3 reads TGTGCCAGCAGTGGGAGATTAGGACCCCCGGGGAACATTCAGTACTTC.

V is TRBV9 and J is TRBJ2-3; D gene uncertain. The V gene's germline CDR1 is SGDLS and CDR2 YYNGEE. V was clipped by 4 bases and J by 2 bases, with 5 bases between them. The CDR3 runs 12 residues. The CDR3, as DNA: TGTGCCAGCAGCCATCCCACAGATACGCAGTATTTT. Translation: CASSHPTDTQYF.

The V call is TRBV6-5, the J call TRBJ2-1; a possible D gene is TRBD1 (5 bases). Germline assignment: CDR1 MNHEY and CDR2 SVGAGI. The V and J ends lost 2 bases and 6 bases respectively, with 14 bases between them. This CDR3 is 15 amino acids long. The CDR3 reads CASSYRRTRGNEQFF. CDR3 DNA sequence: TGTGCCAGCAGTTACCGAAGGACAAGGGGCAATGAGCAGTTCTTC.

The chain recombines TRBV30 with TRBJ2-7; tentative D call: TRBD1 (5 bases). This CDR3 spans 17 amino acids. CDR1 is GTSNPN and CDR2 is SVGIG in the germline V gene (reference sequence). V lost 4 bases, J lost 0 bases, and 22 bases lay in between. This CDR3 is CAWTPQDTVNLSYEQYF. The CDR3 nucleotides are TGTGCCTGGACCCCTCAGGACACTGTGAATCTCTCCTACGAGCAGTACTTC.